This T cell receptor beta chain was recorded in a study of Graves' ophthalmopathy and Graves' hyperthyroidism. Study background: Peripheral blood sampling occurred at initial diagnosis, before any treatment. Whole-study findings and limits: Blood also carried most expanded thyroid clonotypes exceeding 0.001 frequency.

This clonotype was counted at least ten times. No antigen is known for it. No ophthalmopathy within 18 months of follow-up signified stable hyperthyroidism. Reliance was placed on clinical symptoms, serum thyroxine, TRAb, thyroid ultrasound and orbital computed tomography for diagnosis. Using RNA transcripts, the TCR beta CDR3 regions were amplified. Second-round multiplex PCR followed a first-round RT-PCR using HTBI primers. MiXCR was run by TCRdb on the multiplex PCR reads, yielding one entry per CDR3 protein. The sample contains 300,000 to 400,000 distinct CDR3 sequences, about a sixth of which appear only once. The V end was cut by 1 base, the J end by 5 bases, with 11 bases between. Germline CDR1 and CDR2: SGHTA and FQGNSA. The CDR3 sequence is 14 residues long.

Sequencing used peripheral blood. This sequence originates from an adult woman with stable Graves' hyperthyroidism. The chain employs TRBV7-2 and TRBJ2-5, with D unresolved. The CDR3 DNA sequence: TGTGCCAGCAGCTTAGTGACGGAAGTGGAGACCCAGTACTTC. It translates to CASSLVTEVETQYF.